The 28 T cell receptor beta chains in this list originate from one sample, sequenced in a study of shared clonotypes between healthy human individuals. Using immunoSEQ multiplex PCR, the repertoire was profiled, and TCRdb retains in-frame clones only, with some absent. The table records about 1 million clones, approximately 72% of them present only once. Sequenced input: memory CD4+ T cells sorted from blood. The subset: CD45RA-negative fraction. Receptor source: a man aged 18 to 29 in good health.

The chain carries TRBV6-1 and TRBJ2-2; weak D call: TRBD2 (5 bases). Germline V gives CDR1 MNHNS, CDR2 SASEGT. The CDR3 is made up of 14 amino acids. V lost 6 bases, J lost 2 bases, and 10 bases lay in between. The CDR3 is CASSYGGNTGELFF. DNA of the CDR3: TGTGCCAGCAGCTACGGAGGAAACACCGGGGAGCTGTTTTTT.

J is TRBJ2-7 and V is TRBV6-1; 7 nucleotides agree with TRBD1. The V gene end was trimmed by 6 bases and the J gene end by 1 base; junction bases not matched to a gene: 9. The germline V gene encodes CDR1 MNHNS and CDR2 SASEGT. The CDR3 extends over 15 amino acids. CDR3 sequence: CASSTGDAQSYEQYF. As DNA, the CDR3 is TGTGCCAGCAGCACAGGGGACGCACAATCCTACGAGCAGTACTTC.

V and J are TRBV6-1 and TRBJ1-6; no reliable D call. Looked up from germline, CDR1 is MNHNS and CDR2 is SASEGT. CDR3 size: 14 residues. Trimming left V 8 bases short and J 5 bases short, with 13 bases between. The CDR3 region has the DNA TGTGCCAGCTGTGTGGACCCGAATAATTCACCCCTCCACTTT. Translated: CASCVDPNNSPLHF.

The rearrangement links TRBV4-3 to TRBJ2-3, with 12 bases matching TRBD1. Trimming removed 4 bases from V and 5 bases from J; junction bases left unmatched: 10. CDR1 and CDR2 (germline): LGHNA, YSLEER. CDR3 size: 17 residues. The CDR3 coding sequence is TGCGCCAGCAGCCGAGAACCGGGACAGGGGGCGGGAGATACGCAGTATTTT. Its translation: CASSREPGQGAGDTQYF.

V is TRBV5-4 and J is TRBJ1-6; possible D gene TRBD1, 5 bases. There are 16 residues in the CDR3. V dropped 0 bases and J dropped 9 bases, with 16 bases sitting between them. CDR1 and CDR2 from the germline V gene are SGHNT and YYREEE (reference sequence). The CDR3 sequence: CASSLDPGRGGSPLHF. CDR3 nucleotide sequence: TGTGCCAGCAGCTTGGACCCGGGGAGGGGAGGTTCACCCCTCCACTTT.

The CDR3 region has the DNA TGTGCCAGCAGCTTACGCGGGAGGAACAATGAGCAGTTCTTC. It encodes CASSLRGRNNEQFF. This chain uses TRBV7-2 with TRBJ2-1; 8 positions match TRBD2. Germline CDR1 is SGHTA and CDR2 is FQGNSA. The J segment lost 5 bases and the V segment lost 2 bases, leaving 2 bases of the junction unmatched. The CDR3 covers 14 residues.

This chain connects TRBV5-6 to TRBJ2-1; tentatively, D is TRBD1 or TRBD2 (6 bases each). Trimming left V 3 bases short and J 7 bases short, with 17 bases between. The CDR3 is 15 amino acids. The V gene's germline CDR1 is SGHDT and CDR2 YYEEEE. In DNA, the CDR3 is TGTGCCAGCAGCTCGTGGGGGCTAGCGACGAATGAGCAGTTCTTC. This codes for CASSSWGLATNEQFF.

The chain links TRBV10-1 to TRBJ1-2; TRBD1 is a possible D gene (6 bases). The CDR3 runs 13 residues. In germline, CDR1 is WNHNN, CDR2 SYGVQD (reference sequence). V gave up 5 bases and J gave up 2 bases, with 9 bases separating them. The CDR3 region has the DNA TGCGCCAGCAGTTTCGACAGGAACTATGGCTACACCTTC. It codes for CASSFDRNYGYTF.

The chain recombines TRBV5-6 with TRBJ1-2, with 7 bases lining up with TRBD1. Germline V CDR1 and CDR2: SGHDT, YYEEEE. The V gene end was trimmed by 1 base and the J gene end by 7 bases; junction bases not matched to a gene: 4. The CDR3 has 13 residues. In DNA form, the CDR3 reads TGTGCCAGCAGCTTGACAGGGGCGGGTGGCTACACCTTC. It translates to CASSLTGAGGYTF.

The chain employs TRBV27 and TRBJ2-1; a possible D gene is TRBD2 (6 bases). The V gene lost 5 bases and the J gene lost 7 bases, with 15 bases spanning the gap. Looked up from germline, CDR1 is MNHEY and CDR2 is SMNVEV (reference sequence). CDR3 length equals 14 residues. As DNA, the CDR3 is TGTGCCAGCAGTCCCCTCGGCGGGAAGAATGAGCAGTTCTTC. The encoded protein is CASSPLGGKNEQFF.

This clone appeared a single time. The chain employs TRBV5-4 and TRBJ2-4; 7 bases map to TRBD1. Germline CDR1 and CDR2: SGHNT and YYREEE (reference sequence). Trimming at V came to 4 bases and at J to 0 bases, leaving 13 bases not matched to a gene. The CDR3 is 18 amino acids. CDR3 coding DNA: TGTGCCAGCAGCCCATCTCCGGGACAGCCGATAGCCAAAAACATTCAGTACTTC. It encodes CASSPSPGQPIAKNIQYF.

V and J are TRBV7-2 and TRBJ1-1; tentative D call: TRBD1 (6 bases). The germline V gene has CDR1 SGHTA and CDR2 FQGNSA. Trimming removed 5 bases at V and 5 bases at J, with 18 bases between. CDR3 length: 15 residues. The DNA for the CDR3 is TGTGCCAGCAGCGGACAGAGGGGAGGGGGAACTGAAGCTTTCTTT. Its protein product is CASSGQRGGGTEAFF.

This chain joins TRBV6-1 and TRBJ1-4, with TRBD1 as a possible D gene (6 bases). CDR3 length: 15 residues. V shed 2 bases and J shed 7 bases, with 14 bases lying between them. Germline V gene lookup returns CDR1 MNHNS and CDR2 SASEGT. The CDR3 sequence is CASSESRAGVEKLFF. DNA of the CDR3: TGTGCCAGCAGTGAATCACGGGCAGGGGTTGAAAAACTGTTTTTT.

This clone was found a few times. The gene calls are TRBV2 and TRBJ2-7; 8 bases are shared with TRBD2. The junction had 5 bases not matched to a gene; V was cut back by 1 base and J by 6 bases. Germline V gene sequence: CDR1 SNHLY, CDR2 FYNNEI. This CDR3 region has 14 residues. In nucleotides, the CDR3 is TGTGCCAGCAGTGAAGGGACTAGCCTGGGCGAGCAGTACTTC. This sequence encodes CASSEGTSLGEQYF.

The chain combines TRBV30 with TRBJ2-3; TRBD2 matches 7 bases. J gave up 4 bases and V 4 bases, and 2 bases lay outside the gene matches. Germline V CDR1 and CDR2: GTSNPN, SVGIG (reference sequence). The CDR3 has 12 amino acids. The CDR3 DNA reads TGTGCCTGGACGGGGGGTCCAGATACGCAGTATTTT. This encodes CAWTGGPDTQYF.

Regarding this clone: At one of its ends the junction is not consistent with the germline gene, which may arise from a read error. CDR3 residues: CAGRDTSGNTIYF. The CDR3 DNA follows: TGTGCCGGCAGGGACACCTCTGGAAACACCATATATTTT. The chain uses TRBV6-1 and TRBJ1-3; maybe TRBD1 (6 bases). Germline loops: CDR1 MNHNS, CDR2 SASEGT. The CDR3 contains 13 residues.

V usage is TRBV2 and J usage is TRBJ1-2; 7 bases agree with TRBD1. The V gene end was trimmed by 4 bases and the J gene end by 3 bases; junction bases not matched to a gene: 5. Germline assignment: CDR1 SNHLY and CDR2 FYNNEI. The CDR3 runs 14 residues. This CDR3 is CASSARGRDYGYTF. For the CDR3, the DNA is TGTGCCAGCAGTGCGAGGGGGCGGGACTATGGCTACACCTTC. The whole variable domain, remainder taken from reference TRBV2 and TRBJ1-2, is EPEVTQTPSHQVTQMGQEVILRCVPISNHLYFYWYRQILGQKVEFLVSFYNNEISEKSEIFDDQFSVERPDGSNFTLKIRSTKLEDSAMYFCASSARGRDYGYTFGSGTRLTVV.

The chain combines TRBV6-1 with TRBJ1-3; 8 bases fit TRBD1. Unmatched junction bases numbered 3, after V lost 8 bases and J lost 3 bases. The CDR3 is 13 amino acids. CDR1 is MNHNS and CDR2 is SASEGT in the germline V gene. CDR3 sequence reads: CASEGQVGNTIYF. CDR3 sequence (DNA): TGTGCCAGCGAGGGACAGGTTGGAAACACCATATATTTT.

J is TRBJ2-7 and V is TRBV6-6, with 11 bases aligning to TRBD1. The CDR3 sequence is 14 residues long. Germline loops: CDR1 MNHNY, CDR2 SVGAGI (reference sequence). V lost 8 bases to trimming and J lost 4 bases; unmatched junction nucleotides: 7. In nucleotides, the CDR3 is TGTGCCAGCTGTTTGGGGACAGGGGGATACGAGCAGTACTTC. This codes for CASCLGTGGYEQYF.

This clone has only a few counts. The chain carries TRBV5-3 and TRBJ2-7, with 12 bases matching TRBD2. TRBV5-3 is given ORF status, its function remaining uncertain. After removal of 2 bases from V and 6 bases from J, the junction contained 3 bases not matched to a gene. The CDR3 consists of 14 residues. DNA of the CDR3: TGTGCCAGAAGCTTCCTAGCGGGAGGGCGCGAGCAGTACTTC. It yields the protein CARSFLAGGREQYF.

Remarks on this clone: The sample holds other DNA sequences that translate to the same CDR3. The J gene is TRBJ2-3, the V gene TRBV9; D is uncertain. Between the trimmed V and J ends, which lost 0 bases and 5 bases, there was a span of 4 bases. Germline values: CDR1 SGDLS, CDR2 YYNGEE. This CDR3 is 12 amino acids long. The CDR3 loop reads CASSVGRDTQYF. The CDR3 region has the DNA TGTGCCAGCAGCGTAGGTCGAGATACGCAGTATTTT.

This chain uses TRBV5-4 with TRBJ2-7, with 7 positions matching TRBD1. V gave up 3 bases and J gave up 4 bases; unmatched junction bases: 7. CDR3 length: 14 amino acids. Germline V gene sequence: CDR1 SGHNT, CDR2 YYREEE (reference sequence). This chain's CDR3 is CASSSGQELYEQYF. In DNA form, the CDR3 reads TGTGCCAGCAGCTCCGGACAGGAGCTTTACGAGCAGTACTTC.

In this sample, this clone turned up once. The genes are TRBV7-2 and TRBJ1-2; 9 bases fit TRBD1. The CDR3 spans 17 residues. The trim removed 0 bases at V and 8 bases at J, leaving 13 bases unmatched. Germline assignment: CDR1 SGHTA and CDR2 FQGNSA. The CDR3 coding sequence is TGTGCCAGCAGCTTAGCACCCGGGACAGGGTCTTTATTAGGCTACACCTTC. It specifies CASSLAPGTGSLLGYTF. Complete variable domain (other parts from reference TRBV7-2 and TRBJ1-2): GAGVSQSPSNKVTEKGKDVELRCDPISGHTALYWYRQSLGQGLEFLIYFQGNSAPDKSGLPSDRFSAERTGGSVSTLTIQRTQQEDSAVYLCASSLAPGTGSLLGYTFGSGTRLTVV.

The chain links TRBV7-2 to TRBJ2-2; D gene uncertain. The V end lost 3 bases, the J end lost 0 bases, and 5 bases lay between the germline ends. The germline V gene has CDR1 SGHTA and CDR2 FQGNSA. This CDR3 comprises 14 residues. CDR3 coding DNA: TGTGCCAGCAGCTTCGTGTCGAACACCGGGGAGCTGTTTTTT. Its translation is CASSFVSNTGELFF.

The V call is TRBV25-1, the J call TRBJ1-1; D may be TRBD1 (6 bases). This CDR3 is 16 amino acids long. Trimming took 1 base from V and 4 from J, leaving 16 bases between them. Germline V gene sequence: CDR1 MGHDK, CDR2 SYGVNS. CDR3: CASSESGAGDSTEAFF. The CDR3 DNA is TGTGCCAGCAGTGAATCGGGAGCAGGGGATAGCACTGAAGCTTTCTTT.

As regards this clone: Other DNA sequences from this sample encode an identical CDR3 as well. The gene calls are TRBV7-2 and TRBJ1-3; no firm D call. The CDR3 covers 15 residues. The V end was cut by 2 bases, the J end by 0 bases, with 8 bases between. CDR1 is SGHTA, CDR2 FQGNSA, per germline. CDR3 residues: CASSLSWGSGNTIYF. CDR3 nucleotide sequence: TGTGCCAGCAGCTTAAGTTGGGGCTCTGGAAACACCATATATTTT. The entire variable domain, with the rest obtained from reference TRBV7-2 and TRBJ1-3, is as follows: GAGVSQSPSNKVTEKGKDVELRCDPISGHTALYWYRQSLGQGLEFLIYFQGNSAPDKSGLPSDRFSAERTGGSVSTLTIQRTQQEDSAVYLCASSLSWGSGNTIYFGEGSWLTVV.

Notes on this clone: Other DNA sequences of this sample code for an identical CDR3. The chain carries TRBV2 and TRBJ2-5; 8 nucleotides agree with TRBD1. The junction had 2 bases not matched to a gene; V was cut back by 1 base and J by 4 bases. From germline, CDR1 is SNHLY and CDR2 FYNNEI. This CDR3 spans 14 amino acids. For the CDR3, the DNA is TGTGCCAGCAGTGAAGGCAGGGGGCTAGAGACCCAGTACTTC. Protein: CASSEGRGLETQYF.

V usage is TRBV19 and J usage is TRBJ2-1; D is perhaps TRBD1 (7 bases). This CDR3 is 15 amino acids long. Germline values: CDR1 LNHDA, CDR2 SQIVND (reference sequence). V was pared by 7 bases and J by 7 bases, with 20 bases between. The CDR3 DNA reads TGTGCCAGTACCTCAGGGGGGACAACTAAGAATGAGCAGTTCTTC. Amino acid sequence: CASTSGGTTKNEQFF. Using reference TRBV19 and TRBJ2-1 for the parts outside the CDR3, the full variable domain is DGGITQSPKYLFRKEGQNVTLSCEQNLNHDAMYWYRQDPGQGLRLIYYSQIVNDFQKGDIAEGYSVSREKKESFPLTVTSAQKNPTAFYLCASTSGGTTKNEQFFGPGTRLTVL.